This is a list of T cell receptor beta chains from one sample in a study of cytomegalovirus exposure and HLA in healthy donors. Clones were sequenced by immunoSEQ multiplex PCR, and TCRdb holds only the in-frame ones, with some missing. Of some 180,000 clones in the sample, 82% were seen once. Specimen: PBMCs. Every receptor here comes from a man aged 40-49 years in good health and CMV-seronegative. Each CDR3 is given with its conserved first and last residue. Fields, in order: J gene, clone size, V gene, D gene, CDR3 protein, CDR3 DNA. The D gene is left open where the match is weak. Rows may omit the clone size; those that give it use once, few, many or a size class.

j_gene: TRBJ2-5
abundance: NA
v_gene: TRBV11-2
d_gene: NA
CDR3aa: CASSLEGARVYF
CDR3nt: TGTGCCAGCAGCTTAGAGGGGGCGAGGGTTTACTTC

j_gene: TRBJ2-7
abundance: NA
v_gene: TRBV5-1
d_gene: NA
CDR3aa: CASSLSYPGEQYF
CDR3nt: TGCGCCAGCAGCTTGAGCTATCCGGGAGAGCAGTACTTC

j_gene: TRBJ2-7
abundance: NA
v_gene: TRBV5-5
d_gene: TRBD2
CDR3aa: CASSSGLATYEQYF
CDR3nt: TGTGCCAGCAGCTCCGGACTAGCGACCTACGAGCAGTACTTC

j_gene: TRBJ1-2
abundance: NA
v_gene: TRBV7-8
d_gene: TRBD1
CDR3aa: CASSYRDRGYGYTF
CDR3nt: TGTGCCAGCAGCTACCGGGACAGGGGCTATGGCTACACCTTC

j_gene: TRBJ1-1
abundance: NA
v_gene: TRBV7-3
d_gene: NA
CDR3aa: CASSPGGRNTEAFF
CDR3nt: TGTGCCAGCAGCCCGGGAGGAAGGAACACTGAAGCTTTCTTT

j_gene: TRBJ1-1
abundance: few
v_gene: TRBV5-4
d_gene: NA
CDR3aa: CASSRPGVGAEAFF
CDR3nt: TGTGCCAGCAGCCGACCCGGGGTTGGTGCTGAAGCTTTCTTT

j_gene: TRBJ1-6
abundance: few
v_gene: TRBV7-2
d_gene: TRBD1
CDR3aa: CASSLRRGQGRSPLHF
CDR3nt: TGTGCCAGCAGCTTAAGGCGGGGACAGGGAAGGTCACCCCTCCACTTT

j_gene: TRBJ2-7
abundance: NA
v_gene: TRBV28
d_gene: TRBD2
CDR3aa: CASRSPGLATYEQYF
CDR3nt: TGTGCCAGCAGGTCTCCGGGACTAGCCACCTACGAGCAGTACTTC

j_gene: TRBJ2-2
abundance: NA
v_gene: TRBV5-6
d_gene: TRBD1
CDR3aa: CASSLALTGGSGELFF
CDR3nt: TGTGCCAGCAGCTTGGCCTTGACAGGGGGCTCCGGGGAGCTGTTTTTT

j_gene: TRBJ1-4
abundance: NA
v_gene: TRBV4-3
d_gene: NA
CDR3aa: CASSQRHLPNEKLFF
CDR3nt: TGCGCCAGCAGCCAACGACATCTGCCTAATGAAAAACTGTTTTTT

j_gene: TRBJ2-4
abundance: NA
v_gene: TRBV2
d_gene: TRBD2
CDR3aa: CASSENRGGPGVVYF
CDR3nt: TGTGCCAGCAGTGAAAATCGCGGGGGGCCGGGGGTAGTGTACTTC

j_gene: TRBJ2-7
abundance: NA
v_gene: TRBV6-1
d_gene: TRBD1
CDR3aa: CASSEGGQSQQYF
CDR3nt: TGTGCCAGCAGTGAAGGGGGACAGAGCCAGCAGTACTTC

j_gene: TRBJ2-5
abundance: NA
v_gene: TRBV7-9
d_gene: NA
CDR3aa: CASSLAWGRGQETQYF
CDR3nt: TGTGCCAGCAGCTTAGCGTGGGGCAGGGGACAAGAGACCCAGTACTTC

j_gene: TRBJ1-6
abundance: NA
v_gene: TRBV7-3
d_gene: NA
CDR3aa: CASSSSGGNSPLHF
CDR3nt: TGTGCCAGCAGTTCGTCTGGGGGGAATTCACCCCTCCACTTT

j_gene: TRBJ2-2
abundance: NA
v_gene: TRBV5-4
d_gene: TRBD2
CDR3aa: CASSGGVRYTGELFF
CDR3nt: TGTGCCAGCAGCGGGGGGGTACGGTACACCGGGGAGCTGTTTTTT

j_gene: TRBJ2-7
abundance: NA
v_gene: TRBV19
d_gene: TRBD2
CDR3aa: CASSMGLAGAYEQYF
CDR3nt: TGTGCCAGTAGTATGGGACTAGCGGGAGCGTACGAGCAGTACTTC

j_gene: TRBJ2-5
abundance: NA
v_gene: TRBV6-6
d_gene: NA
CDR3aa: CASSYSNGFQETQYF
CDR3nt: TGTGCCAGCAGTTACTCTAACGGGTTCCAAGAGACCCAGTACTTC

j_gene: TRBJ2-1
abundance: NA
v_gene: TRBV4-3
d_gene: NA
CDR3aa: CASSQGIGASPPHEQFF
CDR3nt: TGCGCCAGCAGCCAAGGAATAGGGGCGTCTCCCCCTCATGAGCAGTTCTTC

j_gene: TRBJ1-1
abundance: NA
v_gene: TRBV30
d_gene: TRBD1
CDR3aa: CAWSQGAGDTEAFF
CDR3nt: TGTGCCTGGTCACAGGGGGCGGGTGACACTGAAGCTTTCTTT

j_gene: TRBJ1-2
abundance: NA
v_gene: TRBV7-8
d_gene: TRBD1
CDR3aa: CASSDRDRAYGYTF
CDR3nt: TGTGCCAGCAGTGACCGGGACAGGGCCTATGGCTACACCTTC

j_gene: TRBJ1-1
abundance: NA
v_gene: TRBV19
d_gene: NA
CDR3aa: CASSHQRGQGPSEAFF
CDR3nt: TGTGCCAGTAGTCACCAGAGGGGACAAGGACCATCTGAAGCTTTCTTT

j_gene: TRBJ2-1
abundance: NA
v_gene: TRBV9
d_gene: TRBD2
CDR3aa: CASSVVTGGYNEQFF
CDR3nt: TGTGCCAGCAGCGTAGTAACGGGGGGGTACAATGAGCAGTTCTTC

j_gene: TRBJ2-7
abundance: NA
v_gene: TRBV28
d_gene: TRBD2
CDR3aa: CASSLAGGFYEQYF
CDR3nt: TGTGCCAGCAGTTTGGCGGGGGGCTTCTACGAGCAGTACTTC

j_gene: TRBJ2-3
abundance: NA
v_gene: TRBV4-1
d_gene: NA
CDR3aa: CASSHAGASYTDTQYF
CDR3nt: TGCGCCAGCAGCCACGCAGGGGCATCATACACAGATACGCAGTATTTT